The clone carrying this T cell receptor (beta chain) came up a few times. Authors' methods: Amplification of reference gene primers was used by the study to estimate nucleated cell counts. The data were produced by immunoSEQ multiplex PCR, yet TCRdb's version contains in-frame clones alone and is incomplete. That table furnishes V, J and clone size, whereas the DNA furnished D and trimming. The top ten hold approximately 15% of the sample, which has 150,000 to 200,000 clones, around 80% seen once. This specimen comes from a study of blood T cell repertoires in COVID-19. V lost 3 bases and J lost 4; bases outside the gene matches: 4. Germline V gives CDR1 LGHNA, CDR2 YNFKEQ. CDR3 size: 16 residues.

Sample: PBMCs or T cells enriched from blood (not recorded which). This receptor was identified in a man in his 60s who had been exposed to COVID-19. This sequence joins TRBV4-2 and TRBJ2-1; 12 nucleotides match TRBD2. The CDR3 nucleotides read TGTGCCAGCAGCCAGGGGACTAGCGGGCTTTACAATGAGCAGTTCTTC. Residues: CASSQGTSGLYNEQFF.